These 30 T cell receptor beta chains came from one sample sequenced in a study of cytomegalovirus exposure and HLA in healthy donors. Primers: 60 Vbeta forward and 13 Jbeta reverse. Sequencing used immunoSEQ multiplex PCR; TCRdb keeps in-frame clones, though not all of them. Of 95,000 to 150,000 clones in the sample, approximately 8.6% were seen once. Sequencing input: PBMCs. The receptors derive from a middle-aged woman in good health and CMV-seropositive.

The sample holds a few counts of this clone. The V and J genes are TRBV5-4 and TRBJ2-1; 9 bases align to TRBD1. Germline V CDR1 and CDR2: SGHNT, YYREEE (reference sequence). Trimming took 0 bases from V and 10 from J; bases not matched to a gene: 14. The CDR3 sequence is 17 residues long. In DNA form, the CDR3 reads TGTGCCAGCAGCTTGGGATTAGGGACAGGGCCTTGGCTGGAGCAGTTCTTC. Translating gives CASSLGLGTGPWLEQFF.

In regard to this clone: The same CDR3 arises from other DNA sequences in this sample as well. The V gene is TRBV6-5, the J gene TRBJ2-7, with D possibly matching TRBD1 (5 bases). This CDR3 has 13 amino acids. V lost 4 bases to trimming and J lost 0 bases, with 7 bases between them. From germline, CDR1 is MNHEY and CDR2 SVGAGI. CDR3 protein: CASSSTGSYEQYF. DNA of the CDR3: TGTGCCAGCAGTTCTACAGGCTCCTACGAGCAGTACTTC.

Points on this clone: The limits of the CDR3 on the DNA are not certain, so only TCRdb's listed CDR3 is given. The chain couples TRBV30 to TRBJ1-6. The CDR3 is 14 residues long, counting both termini. Germline CDR1 GTSNPN, CDR2 SVGIG (reference sequence). CDR3 sequence reads: CACFGEGGHSPLHF.

The sample holds many counts of this clone. This chain joins TRBV18 and TRBJ2-5; 9 bases match TRBD1. Per the germline V gene, CDR1 is KGHSH and CDR2 is LQKENI. V lost 4 bases, J lost 5 bases, and 2 bases stayed unmatched. The CDR3 is 13 amino acids. The CDR3 coding sequence is TGTGCCAGCTCACTCGGACAGGGGGAGACCCAGTACTTC. This gives the protein CASSLGQGETQYF. Full variable domain (rest looked up from reference TRBV18 and TRBJ2-5): NAGVMQNPRHLVRRRGQEARLRCSPMKGHSHVYWYRQLPEEGLKFMVYLQKENIIDESGMPKERFSAEFPKEGPSILRIQQVVRGDSAAYFCASSLGQGETQYFGPGTRLLVL.

Comment on this clone: The germline gene is not matched at one end of the junction; a read error may be the cause. V is TRBV9 and J is TRBJ2-2; TRBD2 matches 10 bases. This CDR3 region has 17 residues. CDR1 SGDLS and CDR2 YYNGEE come from the germline V gene. CDR3 loop: CVSSVVSGGANTGELFF. The CDR3 DNA follows: TGTGTCAGCAGCGTAGTAAGCGGGGGGGCGAACACCGGGGAGCTGTTTTTT. The full variable domain, completed using reference TRBV9 and TRBJ2-2, is DSGVTQTPKHLITATGQRVTLRCSPRSGDLSVYWYQQSLDQGLQFLIQYYNGEERAKGNILERFSAQQFPDLHSELNLSSLELGDSALYFCVSSVVSGGANTGELFFGEGSRLTVL.

This clone occurred a few times. The V call is TRBV6-6, the J call TRBJ1-2, with D perhaps TRBD1 (5 bases). V dropped 0 bases and J dropped 7 bases, with 15 bases sitting between them. CDR1 is MNHNY and CDR2 is SVGAGI in the germline V gene (reference sequence). The CDR3 is made up of 15 amino acids. The DNA of the CDR3 is TGTGCCAGCAGTTACTCGAAAGGAGGGGCCGGTGGCTACACCTTC. It yields the protein CASSYSKGGAGGYTF.

V is TRBV6-5 and J is TRBJ1-5; weak D call: TRBD1 (5 bases). The CDR3 is 12 amino acids. The germline V and J ends were trimmed by 7 bases and 5 bases, with 9 bases remaining between them. Germline V CDR1 and CDR2: MNHEY, SVGAGI. The CDR3 reads CASKGGDQPQHF. In DNA form, the CDR3 reads TGTGCCAGCAAGGGAGGGGATCAGCCCCAGCATTTT.

The chain has TRBV5-1 and TRBJ2-3; 7 bases line up with TRBD2. The V and J ends lost 6 bases and 2 bases, in that order; junction bases with no gene match: 9. The germline V gene has CDR1 SGHRS and CDR2 YFSETQ. This CDR3 region has 15 residues. The CDR3 DNA is TGCGCCAGCATCCCGGGACTATCGTACACAGATACGCAGTATTTT. Translated: CASIPGLSYTDTQYF.

Only a few counts were recorded for this clone. V usage is TRBV6-1 and J usage is TRBJ2-3, with 10 bases matching TRBD2. The CDR3 consists of 15 residues. Germline lookup yields CDR1 MNHNS and CDR2 SASEGT. After removal of 2 bases from V and 4 bases from J, the junction contained 3 bases not matched to a gene. Written as DNA, the CDR3 is TGTGCCAGCAGTGAACAAGCGGGGGGGCCAGATACGCAGTATTTT. It is translated as CASSEQAGGPDTQYF.

The chain employs TRBV5-1 and TRBJ2-7, with 7 bases lining up with TRBD1. The CDR3 covers 14 residues. The V and J ends lost 4 bases and 6 bases, in that order; junction bases with no gene match: 10. Per germline, CDR1 SGHRS and CDR2 YFSETQ. The CDR3 coding sequence is TGCGCCAGCAGCGTGGACAGGTCCCCCTCCGAGCAGTACTTC. This codes for CASSVDRSPSEQYF.

V usage is TRBV28 and J usage is TRBJ2-2; 9 positions match TRBD2. This CDR3 has 16 residues. Germline-derived CDR1 and CDR2 are MDHEN and SYDVKM. J lost 4 bases, V lost 4 bases, and 7 bases had no gene match. CDR3 bases: TGTGCCAGCAGTTCAAAGCGGGGGGCGACCACCGGGGAGCTGTTTTTT. It codes for CASSSKRGATTGELFF.

This clone was counted only a few times. The chain links TRBV15 to TRBJ1-5; D is possibly TRBD1 (5 bases). Trimming removed 8 bases at V and 5 bases at J, with 16 bases between. The length of the CDR3 is 14 residues. The germline gives CDR1 LNHNV, CDR2 YYDKDF (reference sequence). CDR3 bases: TGTGCCACCTCTTTTCAGGGCCGCGATCAGCCCCAGCATTTT. This sequence encodes CATSFQGRDQPQHF.

The rearrangement links TRBV19 to TRBJ2-2, with 10 bases fitting TRBD1. The CDR3 consists of 13 residues. The V gene end was trimmed by 5 bases and the J gene end by 15 bases; junction bases not matched to a gene: 9. Germline CDR1 and CDR2: LNHDA and SQIVND (reference sequence). CDR3 loop: CASSPLGTGVMFF. Written as DNA, the CDR3 is TGTGCCAGTAGTCCCCTCGGGACAGGGGTCATGTTTTTT.

This clone was detected a few times. The chain links TRBV19 to TRBJ1-2, with a possible D match to TRBD1 (5 bases). V lost 2 bases and J lost 4, with 11 bases in between. The CDR3 runs 14 residues. The germline gives CDR1 LNHDA, CDR2 SQIVND (reference sequence). The CDR3 sequence: CASSIRVQGYGYTF. The CDR3 nucleotides are TGTGCCAGTAGTATAAGAGTGCAGGGCTATGGCTACACCTTC.

This rearrangement joins TRBV27 to TRBJ2-7, with D maybe TRBD1 (6 bases). Trimming took off 5 bases at V and 2 bases at J, with 13 bases between the two ends. The CDR3 is 14 residues long. Germline CDR1 and CDR2: MNHEY and SMNVEV (reference sequence). The CDR3 DNA sequence: TGTGCCAGCAGTAACCGACAGGCTACCTACGAGCAGTACTTC. Translating gives CASSNRQATYEQYF.

Only a few counts were recorded for this clone. V usage is TRBV15 and J usage is TRBJ2-1; TRBD1 matches 9 bases. Trimming removed 2 bases from V and 6 bases from J; junction bases left unmatched: 5. Germline loops: CDR1 LNHNV, CDR2 YYDKDF (reference sequence). The CDR3 spans 15 residues. This CDR3 reads CATSRTGQGTNEQFF. The CDR3 DNA sequence: TGTGCCACCAGCAGAACCGGACAGGGGACCAATGAGCAGTTCTTC.

V is TRBV11-3 and J is TRBJ2-7, with D maybe TRBD2 (6 bases). V lost 0 bases, J lost 1 base, and 10 bases lay in between. This CDR3 contains 15 residues. The germline V gene has CDR1 SGHNT and CDR2 YENEEA. CDR3 DNA sequence: TGTGCCAGCAGCTTAGAAGGAGGGTTGTCCTACGAGCAGTACTTC. Protein: CASSLEGGLSYEQYF.

This chain links TRBV28 with TRBJ2-3; D possibly corresponds to TRBD1 (6 bases). The length of the CDR3 is 13 residues. Germline loops: CDR1 MDHEN, CDR2 SYDVKM. Deletions cut 4 bases from V and 5 bases from J, with 10 bases between. The CDR3 DNA reads TGTGCCAGCAGTTCACTGGACAGAGATACGCAGTATTTT. This gives the protein CASSSLDRDTQYF.

This clone was counted between two and nine times. This chain connects TRBV28 to TRBJ2-7, with D hard to call. This CDR3 is built from 12 residues. Germline CDR1 and CDR2: MDHEN and SYDVKM. Trimming cost V 7 bases and J 0 bases, with 7 bases left between them. Written as DNA, the CDR3 is TGTGCCAGCACCCCGAGCTCCTACGAGCAGTACTTC. This encodes CASTPSSYEQYF.

This clone was seen a handful of times. V is TRBV5-1 and J is TRBJ2-2, with 8 bases identical to TRBD1. Germline assignment: CDR1 SGHRS and CDR2 YFSETQ. The CDR3 extends over 15 amino acids. The junction had 1 base not matched to a gene; V was cut back by 3 bases and J by 0 bases. The chain's CDR3 is CASSSGQANTGELFF. In DNA form, the CDR3 reads TGCGCCAGCAGCTCGGGACAGGCGAACACCGGGGAGCTGTTTTTT. The full variable domain, completed using reference TRBV5-1 and TRBJ2-2, is KAGVTQTPRYLIKTRGQQVTLSCSPISGHRSVSWYQQTPGQGLQFLFEYFSETQRNKGNFPGRFSGRQFSNSRSEMNVSTLELGDSALYLCASSSGQANTGELFFGEGSRLTVL.

In the case of this clone: This sample also contains other DNA sequences that code for the same CDR3. The gene calls are TRBV5-8 and TRBJ1-6, with TRBD1 as a possible D gene (6 bases). The CDR3 is 19 residues long. V was cut by 4 bases and J by 0 bases, with 20 bases left in between. CDR1 SGHTS and CDR2 YDEGEE come from the germline V gene. In nucleotides, the CDR3 is TGTGCCAGCAGCGCGGCGCTGGGGGCGGGCAGCTCCTATAATTCACCCCTCCACTTT. It specifies CASSAALGAGSSYNSPLHF.

This chain links TRBV11-2 with TRBJ2-1; 12 nucleotides line up with TRBD2. V lost 5 bases and J lost 15; bases outside the gene matches: 14. CDR1 is SGHAT, CDR2 FQNNGV, per germline. The CDR3 loop spans 15 amino acids. The DNA of the CDR3 is TGTGCCAGCAGCCGCGCTAGCGGGGGGGACGGATTCGGGTTCTTC. Translated: CASSRASGGDGFGFF.

This sequence joins TRBV29-1 and TRBJ1-2; TRBD1 agrees at 7 bases. The ends lost 6 bases at V and 8 bases at J; junction bases unmatched: 18. This CDR3 contains 15 residues. Per the germline V gene, CDR1 is SQVTM and CDR2 is ANQGSEA. The CDR3 sequence is CSVETGEGRFRGYTF. The CDR3 nucleotides read TGCAGCGTAGAAACAGGGGAAGGAAGGTTCAGGGGCTACACCTTC.

The chain recombines TRBV11-3 with TRBJ2-5; perhaps TRBD2 as D (5 bases). The germline V gene encodes CDR1 SGHNT and CDR2 YENEEA. The CDR3 extends over 13 amino acids. The germline V and J ends were trimmed by 1 base and 5 bases, with 8 bases remaining between them. The CDR3: CASSLVGGETQYF. The CDR3 DNA sequence: TGTGCCAGCAGCTTAGTTGGCGGGGAGACCCAGTACTTC.

The rearrangement links TRBV7-6 to TRBJ1-1; D uncertain. Germline CDR1 reads SGHVS; CDR2 reads FNYEAQ. V lost 5 bases, J lost 0 bases, and 16 bases lay in between. The CDR3 covers 16 residues. The CDR3 nucleotides read TGTGCCAGCAGCGGAGCGGGCGGATATCTGAACACTGAAGCTTTCTTT. Translating it yields CASSGAGGYLNTEAFF.

The chain recombines TRBV7-6 with TRBJ1-6, with a tentative D call TRBD1 (5 bases). CDR3 size: 20 residues. Germline CDR1 SGHVS, CDR2 FNYEAQ. Trimming removed 5 bases from V and 1 base from J, with 24 bases in between. CDR3: CASSPTRRWGEGSYNSPLHF. CDR3 sequence (DNA): TGTGCCAGCAGCCCAACCCGTCGGTGGGGGGAAGGGTCCTATAATTCACCCCTCCACTTT.

A few counts support this clone. The chain uses TRBV5-1 and TRBJ2-7; 7 bases agree with TRBD1. The trim removed 6 bases at V and 1 base at J, leaving 7 bases unmatched. Germline V lookup: CDR1 SGHRS, CDR2 YFSETQ. The CDR3 has 14 residues. As DNA, the CDR3 is TGCGCCAGCACCTATGAGGGACAGTCCTACGAGCAGTACTTC. This gives the protein CASTYEGQSYEQYF.

This clone was seen a handful of times. CDR3 protein: CASSQTTEYEQYF. For the CDR3, the DNA is TGTGCCAGCAGTCAGACGACAGAGTACGAGCAGTACTTC. The chain has TRBV6-5 and TRBJ2-7, with D possibly TRBD1 on 5 matching bases. Germline V CDR1 and CDR2: MNHEY, SVGAGI. The CDR3 runs 13 residues. The V end lost 5 bases, the J end lost 4 bases, and 12 bases lay between the germline ends.

The gene calls are TRBV21-1 and TRBJ2-7; the table's D call TRBD1 went unverified against the DNA. TRBV21-1 is tagged as a pseudogene. The CDR3 is made up of 17 amino acids. The CDR3: CASNTGGTYRISYEQYF. The CDR3 nucleotides are TGTGCCAGCAACACAGGGGGAACTTATAGGATCTCCTACGAGCAGTACTTC.

This clone was counted between two and nine times. Written as DNA, the CDR3 is TGTGCCAGCAGCAGATCAGGGGGCTACACCTTC. It encodes CASSRSGGYTF. The rearrangement joins TRBV5-6 to TRBJ1-2, with D tentatively TRBD1 (5 bases). CDR1 and CDR2 (germline): SGHDT, YYEEEE. The CDR3 is 11 residues long. The ends were cut back, 4 bases at V and 8 bases at J, with 9 bases in the middle.